Many counts were recorded for the clone carrying this TCR beta chain. The antigen is not known. Germline lookup yields CDR1 MNHEY and CDR2 SMNVEV (reference sequence). The CDR3 sequence is 16 residues long. V was cut by 5 bases and J by 0 bases, with 14 bases left in between. The data stem from a study of T cells in Graves' hyperthyroidism and ophthalmopathy. General study points: Most thyroid clonotypes that were expanded above 0.001 also turned up in blood.

Regions amplified from RNA transcripts were the TCR beta CDR3 regions. TCR CDR3 underwent first-round RT-PCR with the HTBI primer set. Each CDR3 protein is one row after TCRdb ran MiXCR on the multiplex PCR reads. The sample lists about 600,000 distinct CDR3 sequences, 16% occurring once. This chain links TRBV27 with TRBJ1-3; D is possibly TRBD1 (5 bases). Sample: blood. The TCR comes from a woman aged 40 to 50 with Graves' ophthalmopathy. The CDR3 DNA reads as TGTGCCAGCAGTCCCCGAAGACAGATCTCTGGAAACACCATATATTTT. This translates into CASSPRRQISGNTIYF.